The source of this TCR beta chain is a study of T cell changes during pregnancy in multiple sclerosis. The ends lost 4 bases at V and 8 bases at J; junction bases unmatched: 10. CDR3 size: 15 residues. Germline V gene lookup returns CDR1 SGHNT and CDR2 YYREEE (reference sequence). Method: immunoSEQ multiplex PCR; TCRdb's copy keeps in-frame clones and lacks some. Counted here are approximately 100,000 clones, about 92% occurring once; the ten biggest clones make up approximately 1.2%. This material consisted of peripheral blood, taken in the second trimester of pregnancy. V is TRBV5-4 and J is TRBJ2-1; 9 bases are shared with TRBD1. This TCR came from a female donor with multiple sclerosis, enrolled in a pregnancy study. CDR3 nucleotides: TGTGCCAGCAGCACCGGGACAGGGTACATCTATGAGCAGTTCTTC. Translating gives CASSTGTGYIYEQFF.